Listed below are T cell receptor beta chains from one sample, sequenced in a study of OX40 agonist ivuxolimab in advanced cancers. This table comes from immunoSEQ multiplex PCR, and its TCRdb copy is limited to in-frame clones, with some not included. The sample consists of roughly 70,000 clones, 85% of them appearing once. The specimen was CD4+ or CD8+ T cells sorted from blood, collected in a trial of the OX40 agonist ivuxolimab. These receptor sequences come from an adult with an advanced solid tumor such as melanoma, head and neck, liver or kidney cancer. The CDR3 runs from the conserved cysteine through the conserved F or W. A D gene is named only where the DNA matches it firmly. Not every row has a clone size; where given, it reads once, few, many or a size class.

d_call,v_call,j_call,clone_size,cdr3_aa,cdr3_nt
TRBD1,TRBV30,TRBJ1-5,few,CAWSTTGGQPQHF,TGTGCCTGGAGTACCACAGGGGGGCAGCCCCAGCATTTT
TRBD1,TRBV29-1,TRBJ1-2,-,CSVEGDRGNYGYTF,TGCAGCGTTGAGGGGGACAGGGGTAACTATGGCTACACCTTC
-,TRBV11-1,TRBJ2-3,-,CASSRQGTDTQYF,TGTGCCAGCAGCCGACAGGGCACAGATACGCAGTATTTT
-,TRBV18,TRBJ1-1,medium-sized,CASSPPDRFNTEAFF,TGTGCCAGCTCACCACCCGACAGATTTAACACTGAAGCTTTCTTT
-,TRBV5-1,TRBJ2-5,-,CASSLVGETQYF,TGCGCCAGCAGCTTGGTGGGGGAGACCCAGTACTTC
TRBD2,TRBV14,TRBJ2-7,-,CASSQGGRLAGSATYEQYF,TGTGCCAGCAGCCAAGGGGGGCGACTAGCGGGGAGTGCCACCTACGAGCAGTACTTC
TRBD2,TRBV5-1,TRBJ2-5,-,CASSLFETSGRETQYF,TGCGCCAGCAGCTTGTTTGAGACTAGCGGGCGAGAGACCCAGTACTTC
-,TRBV5-3,TRBJ1-2,-,CARSLVMFHYGYTF,TGTGCCAGAAGCTTGGTTATGTTCCACTATGGCTACACCTTC
-,TRBV11-2,TRBJ2-5,-,CASSLGTQRGETQYF,TGTGCCAGCAGCCTCGGGACCCAGAGGGGGGAGACCCAGTACTTC
TRBD1,TRBV30,TRBJ1-2,few,CASPRTGDYGYTF,TGTGCCTCGCCGCGGACAGGGGACTATGGCTACACCTTC
TRBD1,TRBV27,TRBJ1-2,-,CASSSGQGAEGLYGYTF,TGTGCCAGCAGTAGTGGACAGGGGGCGGAGGGTCTCTATGGCTACACCTTC
-,TRBV5-5,TRBJ2-5,few,CASSLVVRAEETQYF,TGTGCCAGCAGCTTGGTCGTACGGGCGGAAGAGACCCAGTACTTC
-,TRBV10-3,TRBJ1-4,-,CAISGDGEKLFF,TGTGCCATCAGTGGGGACGGTGAAAAACTGTTTTTT
TRBD1,TRBV18,TRBJ1-6,-,CASSPGQALSQFHF,TGTGCCAGCTCACCCGGACAGGCTCTCTCTCAATTCCACTTT
-,TRBV9,TRBJ2-2,-,CASSVGGLGTGELFF,TGTGCCAGCAGCGTAGGGGGGCTGGGCACCGGGGAGCTGTTTTTT
-,TRBV7-3,TRBJ1-5,-,CASSLALGQPQHF,TGTGCCAGCAGCCTCGCCCTGGGTCAGCCCCAGCATTTT
TRBD1,TRBV5-1,TRBJ2-2,once,CASSSGTGATGELFF,TGCGCCAGCAGCTCCGGGACAGGAGCCACCGGGGAGCTGTTTTTT
TRBD1,TRBV2,TRBJ2-7,-,CASRVTGVYEQYF,TGTGCCAGCAGGGTAACAGGGGTCTACGAGCAGTACTTC
-,TRBV27,TRBJ2-7,-,CASSLQGSSYEQYF,TGTGCCAGCAGTTTACAGGGGAGCTCCTACGAGCAGTACTTC
TRBD1,TRBV6-5,TRBJ1-5,-,CASRGQANQPQHF,TGTGCCAGCAGGGGACAGGCTAATCAGCCCCAGCATTTT
TRBD1,TRBV23-1,TRBJ1-4,-,CASSQQGAANEKLFF,TGCGCCAGCAGTCAACAGGGGGCAGCTAATGAAAAACTGTTTTTT
-,TRBV11-2,TRBJ1-4,-,CASSHLLATNEKLFF,TGTGCCAGCAGCCATCTCCTTGCAACTAATGAAAAACTGTTTTTT
-,TRBV2,TRBJ2-7,-,CASSEARYYEQYF,TGTGCCAGCAGTGAAGCGCGATACTACGAGCAGTACTTC
TRBD1,TRBV30,TRBJ1-1,-,CAWSPRTGEAFF,TGTGCCTGGAGTCCGCGGACAGGCGAAGCTTTCTTT
-,TRBV10-3,TRBJ1-5,once,CAISDGWRQPQHF,TGTGCCATCAGTGATGGGTGGAGACAGCCCCAGCATTTT
-,TRBV5-1,TRBJ1-1,-,CASSLRLAPEDTEAFF,TGCGCCAGCAGCTTACGGTTGGCCCCTGAAGACACTGAAGCTTTCTTT
-,TRBV4-2,TRBJ1-3,once,CASSLPTGFSGNTIYF,TGTGCCAGCAGTTTACCGACAGGTTTCTCTGGAAACACCATATATTTT
TRBD1,TRBV10-3,TRBJ1-1,-,CAIKTGDTEAFF,TGTGCCATCAAAACAGGGGACACTGAAGCTTTCTTT
TRBD2,TRBV7-9,TRBJ2-5,-,CASSFVSGSRETQYF,TGTGCCAGCAGCTTTGTAAGCGGGAGCCGGGAGACCCAGTACTTC
-,TRBV7-3,TRBJ2-1,-,CASSRDRTRSYNEQFF,TGTGCCAGCAGCCGTGACAGGACCCGCTCCTACAATGAGCAGTTCTTC
-,TRBV7-9,TRBJ1-1,-,CASSLEGGLNTEAFF,TGTGCCAGCAGCTTAGAGGGGGGATTGAACACTGAAGCTTTCTTT
-,TRBV18,TRBJ2-5,-,CASSPPVETQYF,TGTGCCAGCTCACCACCGGTGGAGACCCAGTACTTC
-,TRBV7-2,TRBJ2-2,-,CASSLGVSNTGELFF,TGTGCCAGCAGCTTAGGCGTATCGAACACCGGGGAGCTGTTTTTT
TRBD2,TRBV4-1,TRBJ2-1,-,CASSQDPRGRIINEQFF,TGCGCCAGCAGCCAAGATCCGCGCGGGAGGATAATCAATGAGCAGTTCTTC
-,TRBV2,TRBJ1-3,-,CANRQSSGNTIYF,TGTGCCAACAGACAGTCTTCTGGAAACACCATATATTTT
-,TRBV10-3,TRBJ2-3,-,CASGRLGGADTQYF,TGTGCTTCGGGTAGACTAGGAGGCGCAGATACGCAGTATTTT
-,TRBV27,TRBJ2-5,-,CASGSRTGQETQYF,TGTGCCAGCGGATCTCGGACGGGACAAGAGACCCAGTACTTC
TRBD2,TRBV6-6,TRBJ2-7,-,CASSPRASGSYEQYF,TGTGCCAGCAGCCCAAGGGCTAGCGGGAGTTACGAGCAGTACTTC
-,TRBV7-2,TRBJ2-3,-,CASSIPSTDTQYF,TGTGCCAGCAGCATACCATCAACTGATACGCAGTATTTT
TRBD1,TRBV15,TRBJ2-2,-,CATSSVRGLYTGELFF,TGTGCCACCAGCAGCGTCAGGGGGCTGTACACCGGGGAGCTGTTTTTT
TRBD1,TRBV7-7,TRBJ2-1,few,CASSLDRTGVGEQFF,TGTGCCAGCAGCTTAGACAGGACAGGGGTGGGTGAGCAGTTCTTC
TRBD1,TRBV7-6,TRBJ2-7,-,CASSLGTGGSYEQYF,TGTGCCAGCAGCTTAGGGACAGGGGGCTCCTACGAGCAGTACTTC
TRBD2,TRBV7-2,TRBJ2-3,-,CASSPLGGRVDTQYF,TGTGCCAGCAGCCCCTTGGGGGGGAGGGTAGATACGCAGTATTTT
TRBD1,TRBV2,TRBJ2-2,-,CASRGQQIGELFF,TGTGCCAGCAGGGGACAGCAGATCGGGGAGCTGTTTTTT
-,TRBV10-1,TRBJ2-5,-,CASSDYNKQETQYF,TGCGCCAGCAGTGATTATAACAAGCAGGAGACCCAGTACTTC
TRBD1,TRBV14,TRBJ2-2,-,CASSHWGQGNTGELFF,TGTGCCAGCAGCCATTGGGGACAGGGGAACACCGGGGAGCTGTTTTTT
-,TRBV19,TRBJ1-6,few,CATLEDSPLHF,TGTGCCACCCTGGAAGATTCACCCCTCCACTTT
-,TRBV5-4,TRBJ2-6,-,CASSLGGSGANVLTF,TGTGCCAGCAGCTTGGGGGGGTCTGGGGCCAACGTCCTGACTTTC
-,TRBV11-2,TRBJ2-1,-,CASSLVTGTHNEQFF,TGTGCCAGCAGCTTAGTCACCGGGACCCACAATGAGCAGTTCTTC
-,TRBV7-9,TRBJ2-1,-,CASSSHRDRQFF,TGTGCCAGCAGCTCCCACCGGGATCGGCAGTTCTTC
TRBD2,TRBV19,TRBJ2-2,-,CATGTSGRNTGELFF,TGTGCCACCGGGACTAGCGGGAGGAACACCGGGGAGCTGTTTTTT